The clone carrying this TCR beta chain came up once. This record belongs to a study of T cell responses to AZD1222 COVID-19 vaccine. This CDR3 is 15 amino acids long. Germline CDR1 SGHRS, CDR2 YFSETQ. Germline trimming cut 4 bases from V and 2 bases from J; bases unmatched to any gene: 8. Clones were sequenced by immunoSEQ multiplex PCR, and TCRdb holds only the in-frame ones, with some missing. The sample carries about 130,000 clones, approximately 89% recorded once. This rearrangement joins TRBV5-1 to TRBJ2-7; 8 bases match TRBD1. The material sequenced was peripheral blood, taken on day 0 of AZD1222 vaccination. The clonotype comes from an adult in good health. Here the CDR3 reads CASSRETGATYEQYF. The CDR3 DNA sequence: TGCGCCAGCAGCCGAGAGACAGGGGCAACCTACGAGCAGTACTTC.